Here is one T cell receptor beta chain with its context. The repertoire was sequenced with immunoSEQ multiplex PCR; TCRdb's copy has only in-frame clones and lacks some. Of roughly 79,000 clones in the sample, 85% to 95% were seen once. The junction had 13 bases not matched to a gene; V was cut back by 8 bases and J by 7 bases. The CDR3 runs 15 residues. Germline CDR1 is LNHNV and CDR2 is YYDKDF (reference sequence). This record comes from a study of technical replicates of blood from a few donors. The chain employs TRBV15 and TRBJ2-1; 8 bases map to TRBD2. The sample taken for sequencing was T cells isolated from PBMCs. This sequence was found in a human donor in good health. CDR3 DNA sequence: TGTGCCACCCTCTCAGGGCGGGAGGTCTGGAATGAGCAGTTCTTC. The encoded protein is CATLSGREVWNEQFF.